This T cell receptor (beta chain) was sequenced during a study of PD-1 blockade in classical Hodgkin lymphoma. Study results and caveats: Complete responders possessed baseline diversity comparable to newly diagnosed patients. Significant TCR diversity gains by C4D1 occurred in CD4+ but not CD8+ cells.

Profiled with immunoSEQ multiplex PCR; TCRdb holds only in-frame clones, not every one. The data contain around 150,000 clones, 78% of them seen just once; the ten biggest clones take up 7.5% to 10%. Each and every patient relapsed after autologous stem cell transplantation, and patients got differing brentuximab vedotin exposure. The CDR3 runs 15 residues. The trim removed 2 bases at V and 5 bases at J, leaving 4 bases unmatched. Germline values: CDR1 SGHTA, CDR2 FQGTGA. Turning to this clone: Antigen: not known.

J is TRBJ2-3 and V is TRBV7-3; 10 nucleotides match TRBD2. This TCR was sampled from a human donor with classical Hodgkin lymphoma. The sample in question was peripheral blood mononuclear cells (PBMCs), obtained before the second cycle of nivolumab. DNA of the CDR3: TGTGCCAGCAGCTTACTAGCGGGAGAGAGAGATACGCAGTATTTT. This codes for CASSLLAGERDTQYF.